These 2 T cell receptor beta chains were sequenced from one sample in a study of shared clonotypes between healthy human individuals. The table came from immunoSEQ multiplex PCR; TCRdb's copy has only in-frame clones and leaves some out. In the table there are around 510,000 clones, around three quarters of which are singletons. Material for sequencing was PBMCs. These receptors came from a middle-aged woman in good health. Some clones in this sample may be carry-over from other donors' samples.

This clone has just a few counts. The chain has TRBV28 and TRBJ2-7, with 11 nucleotides matching TRBD2. The germline CDR1 and CDR2 sequences are MDHEN and SYDVKM. The CDR3 loop spans 16 amino acids. J gave up 7 bases and V 5 bases, and 13 bases lay outside the gene matches. The CDR3 loop reads CASSRPGLADLGEQYF. The CDR3 DNA reads as TGTGCCAGCAGTAGACCGGGACTAGCGGACCTGGGTGAGCAGTACTTC.

The chain carries TRBV15 and TRBJ2-7; 7 bases line up with TRBD2. The length of the CDR3 is 15 residues. Trimming took 0 bases from V and 6 from J; bases not matched to a gene: 8. Germline V CDR1 and CDR2: LNHNV, YYDKDF (reference sequence). DNA of the CDR3: TGTGCCACCAGCAGAGATAAGAGCGGGATGCGCGAGCAGTACTTC. The encoded protein is CATSRDKSGMREQYF.